This T cell receptor (beta chain) was found in a study of cytomegalovirus exposure and HLA in healthy donors. This clone was recorded a few times. The antigen remains undetermined. Whole-study results and caveats: An analysis done earlier found most TCR beta V segments productive about 87% or about 30% of the time. Researchers catalogued approximately 170 TCR beta chains as cytomegalovirus-associated.

The PCR ran on 60 Vbeta and 13 Jbeta primers. Authors' data handling: Some 80 million unique TCR beta chains, roughly 11 million shared, were counted in a later analysis. Sequencing was performed with immunoSEQ multiplex PCR; in TCRdb, only in-frame clones are kept and a portion is missing. V and J calls and clone size come straight from that table; D and trimming were deduced from the DNA. This table has under 200,000 clones, around 68% appearing once. The sequencing input was PBMCs. The TCR sequence derives from a woman in her forties in good health and CMV-seropositive.

This CDR3 is CASSLGVGAETGELFF. The CDR3 DNA follows: TGTGCCAGCAGCTTGGGGGTGGGGGCTGAAACCGGGGAGCTGTTTTTT. This rearrangement joins TRBV5-4 to TRBJ2-2, with D possibly TRBD1 on 6 matching bases. Germline assignment: CDR1 SGHNT and CDR2 YYREEE (reference sequence). The length of the CDR3 is 16 residues. The V end lost 0 bases, the J end lost 5 bases, and 14 bases lay between the germline ends. Variable domain in full (rest from reference TRBV5-4 and TRBJ2-2): ETGVTQSPTHLIKTRGQQVTLRCSSQSGHNTVSWYQQALGQGPQFIFQYYREEENGRGNFPPRFSGLQFPNYSSELNVNALELDDSALYLCASSLGVGAETGELFFGEGSRLTVL.